This TCR beta chain appears in the sequencing data of a study of vaccination effects on CD4 cells after COVID-19. Study-level information: IL-2 at 9.5 to 10 IU/ml and peptides at around 10 ug/ml were added to cultured PBMC, a few million per well. General study results and limits: Pronounced clonal contraction occurred in clones induced by infection and by vaccine late after vaccination.

The CDR3 spans 14 residues. The germline V gene has CDR1 SGHDT and CDR2 YYEEEE. V lost 2 bases, J lost 8 bases, and 13 bases lay in between. Measured with immunoSEQ multiplex PCR; TCRdb has only the in-frame clones, and not every one. Of approximately 60,000 clones in the sample, approximately 81% were seen once. A word on this clone: Its antigen remains unknown.

Following a roughly eleven-day culture, CD4+ T cells were purified. Each person got two doses of an mRNA SARS-CoV-2 vaccine, BNT162b2 or mRNA-1273. IL-2 medium was substituted for half the medium on days 3 and 7. Sequencing used CD4+ T cells from PBMCs cultured without peptide, obtained after COVID-19 vaccination. The TCR was taken from a human donor who received a COVID-19 vaccine. The rearrangement links TRBV5-6 to TRBJ1-4; D unclear. The CDR3: CASSLSGLGEKLFF. DNA of the CDR3: TGTGCCAGCAGCTTATCAGGCTTGGGGGAAAAACTGTTTTTT. Full variable domain (remainder filled in from reference TRBV5-6 and TRBJ1-4): DAGVTQSPTHLIKTRGQQVTLRCSPKSGHDTVSWYQQALGQGPQFIFQYYEEEERQRGNFPDRFSGHQFPNYSSELNVNALLLGDSALYLCASSLSGLGEKLFFGSGTQLSVL.